The clone carrying this TCR beta chain was recorded at least ten times. Its antigen remains unknown. The sample comes from a study of spatial heterogeneity in lung cancer. Study conclusions and caveats: Ubiquitous expanded tumor TCRs appeared in blood more at resection than follow-up.

As for time point: sample taken at primary tumor resection. A total of some 70 untreated early-stage non-small cell lung cancer patients served as donors. In each case, whole RNA from tumor, nontumor lung or frozen PBMC was sequenced unsorted. There are 14 residues in the CDR3. Germline V CDR1 and CDR2: SGHAT, FQNNGV. Trimming took 5 bases from V and 6 from J; bases not matched to a gene: 3. TCRdb independently ran MiXCR on the 5' RACE reads; one entry per CDR3 protein. The sample carries 20,000 to 25,000 distinct CDR3 sequences, less than 6% recorded once. The sequencing here drew on PBMCs, taken at surgery. The chain recombines TRBV11-2 with TRBJ2-1; 11 bases match TRBD2. This TCR was recovered from a male donor with early-stage non-small cell lung cancer. CDR3 DNA: TGTGCCAGCAGCCATGGACTAGCGGGCAATGAGCAGTTCTTC. Translated: CASSHGLAGNEQFF.